The present T cell receptor beta chain was sequenced within a study of blood T cell repertoires in COVID-19. Study-wide context: PBMCs, B-cell-depleted T cells, or T cells were the source of the cDNA or gDNA that made up the material.

Sequencing was performed with immunoSEQ multiplex PCR; in TCRdb, only in-frame clones are kept and a portion is missing. Of 150,000 to 200,000 clones listed, 85% were seen once; the top ten hold 2.5% to 4%. This sequence was found in a human donor with acute or convalescent COVID-19. The donor label of this sample is uncertain. Sequencing was done on a sample of peripheral blood.

The CDR3 loop reads CASRRPSTDEQFF. CDR3 sequence (DNA): TGTGCCAGCAGGAGACCTAGCACCGATGAGCAGTTCTTC. The chain uses TRBV5-4 and TRBJ2-1; D might be TRBD2 (5 bases). Trimming stripped 5 bases from V and 8 bases from J, with 14 bases between. Germline V CDR1 and CDR2: SGHNT, YYREEE (reference sequence). The CDR3 spans 13 residues. Complete variable domain (other parts from reference TRBV5-4 and TRBJ2-1): ETGVTQSPTHLIKTRGQQVTLRCSSQSGHNTVSWYQQALGQGPQFIFQYYREEENGRGNFPPRFSGLQFPNYSSELNVNALELDDSALYLCASRRPSTDEQFFGPGTRLTVL.